The 17 T cell receptor beta chains presented below share a single source sample, sequenced in a study of cytomegalovirus exposure and HLA in healthy donors. The PCR ran on 60 Vbeta and 13 Jbeta primers. Clones were read by immunoSEQ multiplex PCR, and TCRdb kept only the in-frame ones, dropping some. The table shows roughly 190,000 clones, with 60% to 85% occurring only once. Material: PBMCs. These receptors all come from a female donor in good health and CMV-seronegative.

This chain connects TRBV11-2 to TRBJ2-5, with D possibly TRBD1 on 5 matching bases. Per germline, CDR1 SGHAT and CDR2 FQNNGV. The germline V and J ends were trimmed by 1 base and 2 bases, with 14 bases remaining between them. The length of the CDR3 is 16 residues. CDR3 sequence: CASSLVSRDGQETQYF. The CDR3 nucleotides read TGTGCCAGCAGCTTAGTAAGCAGGGATGGTCAAGAGACCCAGTACTTC.

The chain has TRBV19 and TRBJ2-2; D may be TRBD1 (5 bases). V was clipped by 4 bases and J by 4 bases, with 13 bases between them. Germline assignment: CDR1 LNHDA and CDR2 SQIVND (reference sequence). This CDR3 spans 15 amino acids. The CDR3 DNA sequence: TGTGCCAGTAGTACACCCTCAGGGTTCACCGGGGAGCTGTTTTTT. It encodes CASSTPSGFTGELFF. The full variable domain, completed using reference TRBV19 and TRBJ2-2, is DGGITQSPKYLFRKEGQNVTLSCEQNLNHDAMYWYRQDPGQGLRLIYYSQIVNDFQKGDIAEGYSVSREKKESFPLTVTSAQKNPTAFYLCASSTPSGFTGELFFGEGSRLTVL.

V gene TRBV6-5 combines with J gene TRBJ1-6, with 7 bases identical to TRBD1. The trim removed 5 bases at V and 6 bases at J, leaving 7 bases unmatched. This CDR3 is 15 amino acids long. The germline gives CDR1 MNHEY, CDR2 SVGAGI. The CDR3 DNA is TGTGCCAGCAGTCAATACAGGGGCTTTAATTCACCCCTCCACTTT. Translating it yields CASSQYRGFNSPLHF.

This clone has only a few counts. The chain is built from TRBV4-1 and TRBJ2-3; 8 nucleotides match TRBD2. With 1 base clipped from V and 2 bases from J, the junction kept 2 bases outside the gene matches. CDR3 length: 15 amino acids. Germline V gene sequence: CDR1 MGHRA, CDR2 YSYEKL. The CDR3 DNA sequence: TGCGCCAGCAGCCAAGTAGCGGGAAACACAGATACGCAGTATTTT. It codes for CASSQVAGNTDTQYF.

Concerning this clone: The same CDR3 arises from other DNA sequences in this sample as well. V usage is TRBV18 and J usage is TRBJ2-1; 11 positions match TRBD2. V trimming: 3 bases; J trimming: 3 bases; junction bases outside the gene matches: 1. This CDR3 comprises 15 residues. The germline gives CDR1 KGHSH, CDR2 LQKENI. This chain's CDR3 is CASSPGTSGYNEQFF. The DNA of the CDR3 is TGTGCCAGCTCACCTGGGACTAGCGGCTACAATGAGCAGTTCTTC. Drawing the rest from reference TRBV18 and TRBJ2-1, the complete variable domain is NAGVMQNPRHLVRRRGQEARLRCSPMKGHSHVYWYRQLPEEGLKFMVYLQKENIIDESGMPKERFSAEFPKEGPSILRIQQVVRGDSAAYFCASSPGTSGYNEQFFGPGTRLTVL.

This clone has a handful of counts. The chain links TRBV19 to TRBJ2-2, with 7 bases aligning to TRBD2. The CDR3 is 14 residues long. The germline gives CDR1 LNHDA, CDR2 SQIVND (reference sequence). V gave up 10 bases and J gave up 4 bases; unmatched junction bases: 9. The CDR3 sequence is CATGYSGVTGELFF. DNA for the CDR3: TGTGCCACAGGCTACAGCGGGGTCACCGGGGAGCTGTTTTTT.

This clone is a singleton in its sample. The chain carries TRBV19 and TRBJ1-4, with 9 bases that match TRBD1. The CDR3 is made up of 15 amino acids. The V gene end was trimmed by 0 bases and the J gene end by 8 bases; junction bases not matched to a gene: 4. Germline lookup yields CDR1 LNHDA and CDR2 SQIVND (reference sequence). The CDR3 loop is CASSIEQGALEKLFF. In DNA, the CDR3 is TGTGCCAGTAGTATAGAACAGGGGGCGCTGGAAAAACTGTTTTTT.

The chain couples TRBV15 to TRBJ2-7; 8 nucleotides agree with TRBD1. This CDR3 is built from 17 residues. Germline V gene lookup returns CDR1 LNHNV and CDR2 YYDKDF (reference sequence). Trimming took 4 bases from V and 2 from J; bases not matched to a gene: 13. The CDR3: CATSTPATGTGTYEQYF. CDR3 in DNA: TGTGCCACCAGCACGCCTGCCACCGGGACAGGTACCTACGAGCAGTACTTC.

V gene TRBV5-6 combines with J gene TRBJ1-2; D is ambiguous. Germline V gene lookup returns CDR1 SGHDT and CDR2 YYEEEE. This CDR3 comprises 14 residues. Trimming cost V 4 bases and J 6 bases, with 16 bases left between them. CDR3 loop: CASSRTEGSDGYTF. The CDR3 DNA reads TGTGCCAGCAGCCGTACGGAGGGTTCGGATGGCTACACCTTC.

V gene TRBV11-2 combines with J gene TRBJ1-2; D not certain. The CDR3 loop spans 14 amino acids. Germline loops: CDR1 SGHAT, CDR2 FQNNGV. V shed 4 bases and J shed 8 bases, with 17 bases lying between them. The CDR3 coding sequence is TGTGCCAGCAGCTCCAGACTCCCCGGAGTGGGCTACACCTTC. This encodes CASSSRLPGVGYTF.

The CDR3 is CASRLHPPPTSGPCHEQYF. CDR3 bases: TGTGCAAGTCGCTTACACCCTCCGCCGACTAGCGGTCCGTGCCACGAGCAGTACTTC. This sequence joins TRBV12-2 and TRBJ2-7; TRBD2, the D gene given by the table, was not confirmed from the DNA. TRBV12-2 is recorded as a pseudogene. The CDR3 has 19 residues.

The rearrangement uses TRBV6-4 and TRBJ2-3; weak D call: TRBD1 (6 bases). CDR3 size: 16 residues. Germline V gives CDR1 MRHNA, CDR2 SNTAGT. The V end lost 2 bases, the J end lost 0 bases, and 12 bases lay between the germline ends. The CDR3 spells CASSDHSDSSTDTQYF. The CDR3 nucleotides are TGTGCCAGCAGTGACCATTCGGACAGTAGCACAGATACGCAGTATTTT.

This clone appeared once. CDR3 sequence (DNA): TGTGCCACCAACAGGCCCGGGACAGGGCGCGAGCAGTACTTC. Protein sequence: CATNRPGTGREQYF. V usage is TRBV15 and J usage is TRBJ2-7; 9 bases are a match to TRBD1. In germline, CDR1 is LNHNV, CDR2 YYDKDF (reference sequence). Trimming removed 7 bases from V and 6 bases from J; junction bases left unmatched: 10. This CDR3 has 14 residues.

The rearrangement uses TRBV9 and TRBJ2-3; perhaps TRBD2 as D (6 bases). Between the trimmed V and J ends, which lost 2 bases and 6 bases, there was a span of 13 bases. Germline V lookup: CDR1 SGDLS, CDR2 YYNGEE. The CDR3 is 14 residues long. The CDR3 loop reads CASSVRLEEDTQYF. CDR3 nucleotides: TGTGCCAGCAGCGTGAGACTAGAAGAGGATACGCAGTATTTT.

In this sample, this clone turned up once. The chain employs TRBV19 and TRBJ1-5; D is ambiguous. CDR3 length: 13 residues. The ends were cut back, 1 base at V and 5 bases at J, with 6 bases in the middle. Germline CDR1 is LNHDA and CDR2 is SQIVND (reference sequence). CDR3 DNA: TGTGCCAGTAGTATAGCCCTCTATCAGCCCCAGCATTTT. It translates to CASSIALYQPQHF.

The V and J genes are TRBV7-3 and TRBJ2-1, with 11 bases lining up with TRBD1. Germline loops: CDR1 SGHTA, CDR2 FQGTGA. The CDR3 totals 17 residues. With 1 base clipped from V and 7 bases from J, the junction kept 9 bases outside the gene matches. The CDR3 nucleotides are TGTGCCAGCAGCTTAATCCCCGGGACAGGGGGTAAGAATGAGCAGTTCTTC. Amino acid sequence: CASSLIPGTGGKNEQFF.

The chain joins TRBV30 to TRBJ1-2; 12 bases match TRBD1. With V trimmed by 3 bases and J by 7 bases, 3 bases remained unmatched. Per the germline V gene, CDR1 is GTSNPN and CDR2 is SVGIG (reference sequence). The CDR3 sequence is 13 residues long. The CDR3 nucleotides are TGTGCCTGGAGGGGACAGGGGGCGGGTGGCTACACCTTC. This sequence encodes CAWRGQGAGGYTF. Full variable domain (missing parts from reference TRBV30 and TRBJ1-2): SQTIHQWPATLVQPVGSPLSLECTVEGTSNPNLYWYRQAAGRGLQLLFYSVGIGQISSEVPQNLSASRPQDRQFILSSKKLLLSDSGFYLCAWRGQGAGGYTFGSGTRLTVV.